The 32 T cell receptor beta chains presented below share a single source sample, sequenced in a study of shared clonotypes between healthy human individuals. Assay: immunoSEQ multiplex PCR; the TCRdb copy retains only in-frame clones and omits some. The sample shows roughly 2.5 million clones, roughly 92% of them seen only once. Specimen: naive CD4+ T cells sorted from blood. Sample subset: CD45RA+ positively selected. The receptor set was obtained from a man between 18 and 29 years old in good health.

This rearrangement joins TRBV15 to TRBJ2-3, with D maybe TRBD2 (6 bases). This CDR3 region has 16 residues. Trimming removed 0 bases at V and 2 bases at J, with 12 bases between. Germline CDR1 LNHNV, CDR2 YYDKDF (reference sequence). The CDR3 region is CATSRDGGKVTDTQYF. As DNA, the CDR3 is TGTGCCACCAGCAGAGATGGCGGGAAAGTCACAGATACGCAGTATTTT.

J is TRBJ2-1 and V is TRBV28; TRBD1 agrees at 7 bases. Germline CDR1 MDHEN, CDR2 SYDVKM. The CDR3 is made up of 15 amino acids. V shed 5 bases and J 3 bases; nucleotides not matched to a gene: 7. The CDR3 loop is CASSPGTVGYNEQFF. CDR3 DNA sequence: TGTGCCAGCAGTCCGGGGACAGTGGGCTACAATGAGCAGTTCTTC.

The rearrangement joins TRBV6-1 to TRBJ2-4; a possible D gene is TRBD1 (5 bases). From germline, CDR1 is MNHNS and CDR2 SASEGT. The V gene lost 7 bases and the J gene lost 0 bases, with 13 bases spanning the gap. This CDR3 is built from 15 residues. CDR3: CASTPGQIAKNIQYF. The CDR3 nucleotides read TGTGCCAGCACTCCAGGGCAGATAGCCAAAAACATTCAGTACTTC.

The chain couples TRBV11-1 to TRBJ2-6; D remains unclear. This CDR3 is built from 15 residues. V was cut by 10 bases and J by 0 bases, with 13 bases left in between. The V gene's germline CDR1 is SGHAT and CDR2 FQDESV (reference sequence). CDR3 nucleotides: TGTGCCACAAGACCGAAAACCTCTGGGGCCAACGTCCTGACTTTC. Protein: CATRPKTSGANVLTF.

The J gene is TRBJ2-3, the V gene TRBV12-2; the table's D call TRBD2 went unverified against the DNA. TRBV12-2 is a pseudogene. This CDR3 comprises 17 residues. The CDR3 coding sequence is TGTGCAAGTCGCTTAGCTTCCGGGACTAGTGGCACAGATACGCAGTATTTT. Residues: CASRLASGTSGTDTQYF.

This chain joins TRBV6-1 and TRBJ1-3; D gene ambiguous. Germline loops: CDR1 MNHNS, CDR2 SASEGT. The CDR3 has 15 amino acids. Deletions cut 1 base from V and 0 bases from J, with 7 bases between. CDR3 nucleotides: TGTGCCAGCAGTGAAGTCACACGCTCTGGAAACACCATATATTTT. Translating gives CASSEVTRSGNTIYF.

The rearrangement uses TRBV6-5 and TRBJ2-1, with 9 nucleotides matching TRBD2. The CDR3 has 16 amino acids. After removal of 0 bases from V and 7 bases from J, the junction contained 7 bases not matched to a gene. Germline values: CDR1 MNHEY, CDR2 SVGAGI. As DNA, the CDR3 is TGTGCCAGCAGTTACTCGACCCTAGCGGGGTCAAATGAGCAGTTCTTC. This codes for CASSYSTLAGSNEQFF.

This sequence joins TRBV2 and TRBJ2-7, with 8 nucleotides matching TRBD1. This CDR3 has 13 amino acids. The V gene's germline CDR1 is SNHLY and CDR2 FYNNEI. The V gene end was trimmed by 5 bases and the J gene end by 7 bases; junction bases not matched to a gene: 7. CDR3 nucleotide sequence: TGTGCCAGCAGTAAGGACAGGGCTGGGGAGCAGTACTTC. Protein sequence: CASSKDRAGEQYF.

This clone came up once. The rearrangement links TRBV28 to TRBJ2-7; 7 bases agree with TRBD1. With V trimmed by 6 bases and J by 1 base, 6 bases remained unmatched. This CDR3 is 14 amino acids long. Germline CDR1 reads MDHEN; CDR2 reads SYDVKM. CDR3 sequence reads: CASRTGLGSYEQYF. DNA of the CDR3: TGTGCCAGCAGGACAGGGTTGGGGTCCTACGAGCAGTACTTC.

This clone was detected only once. The chain employs TRBV5-4 and TRBJ2-3, with 9 nucleotides matching TRBD2. Germline V lookup: CDR1 SGHNT, CDR2 YYREEE (reference sequence). CDR3 length equals 18 residues. Unmatched junction bases numbered 8, after V lost 0 bases and J lost 0 bases. CDR3 in amino acids: CASSLAGTSSHSTDTQYF. The CDR3 DNA is TGTGCCAGCAGCTTGGCCGGGACTAGCTCTCATAGCACAGATACGCAGTATTTT.

The chain carries TRBV11-2 and TRBJ2-1, with TRBD2 matching 11 bases. Losses at the gene ends were 6 bases for V and 4 bases for J; bases not matched to a gene: 11. Germline CDR1 and CDR2: SGHAT and FQNNGV. The CDR3 is 17 residues long. The CDR3 protein is CASRANPGLAEYNEQFF. The CDR3, as DNA: TGTGCCAGCAGGGCTAATCCGGGACTAGCGGAATACAATGAGCAGTTCTTC.

The chain uses TRBV7-2 and TRBJ2-1; no reliable D call. V gave up 4 bases and J gave up 10 bases, with 11 bases separating them. The CDR3 loop spans 12 amino acids. The V gene's germline CDR1 is SGHTA and CDR2 FQGNSA. The CDR3 spells CASSSSVGEQFF. DNA of the CDR3: TGTGCCAGCAGCTCCTCAGTGGGGGAGCAGTTCTTC.

This sequence joins TRBV6-1 and TRBJ2-1, with no clear D. The V end lost 1 base, the J end lost 0 bases, and 7 bases lay between the germline ends. This CDR3 contains 15 residues. Germline loops: CDR1 MNHNS, CDR2 SASEGT. The CDR3: CASSEGVLSYNEQFF. The CDR3 DNA sequence: TGTGCCAGCAGTGAAGGTGTACTCTCCTACAATGAGCAGTTCTTC.

The gene calls are TRBV5-5 and TRBJ1-5; no reliable D call. V lost 1 base and J 4 bases, leaving 6 bases between the germline ends. This CDR3 has 13 amino acids. CDR1 is SGHKS, CDR2 YYEKEE, per germline (reference sequence). CDR3 in amino acids: CASSLSLNQPQHF. The CDR3 DNA sequence: TGTGCCAGCAGCTTGAGTTTAAATCAGCCCCAGCATTTT.

The chain employs TRBV9 and TRBJ2-1; D perhaps matches TRBD2 (5 bases). CDR1 is SGDLS and CDR2 is YYNGEE in the germline V gene. This CDR3 has 14 amino acids. Trimming stripped 3 bases from V and 2 bases from J, with 9 bases between. The CDR3 bases are TGTGCCAGCAGCGCCGGGGTCACCTACAATGAGCAGTTCTTC. It yields the protein CASSAGVTYNEQFF.

Concerning this clone itself: The sample holds other DNA sequences that translate to the same CDR3. The chain couples TRBV5-1 to TRBJ2-5, with 10 bases matching TRBD2. Germline V gives CDR1 SGHRS, CDR2 YFSETQ. The V and J ends lost 3 bases and 1 base, in that order; junction bases with no gene match: 6. The CDR3 consists of 16 residues. CDR3 in amino acids: CASSSGLAGAQETQYF. The CDR3, as DNA: TGCGCCAGCAGCTCTGGGCTAGCGGGGGCCCAAGAGACCCAGTACTTC.

This clone was detected a few times. The rearrangement uses TRBV19 and TRBJ1-2; D remains unclear. Germline-derived CDR1 and CDR2 are LNHDA and SQIVND (reference sequence). V was clipped by 5 bases and J by 8 bases, with 12 bases between them. This CDR3 comprises 12 residues. CDR3 region: CASSPQPWGYTF. The CDR3 bases are TGTGCCAGTAGTCCTCAGCCTTGGGGCTACACCTTC.

The genes are TRBV6-5 and TRBJ2-5, with D perhaps matching TRBD1 (6 bases). This CDR3 is 14 amino acids long. V was shortened by 5 bases and J by 7 bases, with 17 bases between the two germline ends. CDR1 is MNHEY and CDR2 is SVGAGI in the germline V gene. The CDR3 protein is CASSPRTVIRTQYF. For the CDR3, the DNA is TGTGCCAGCAGTCCCAGGACAGTTATTCGGACCCAGTACTTC.

The chain recombines TRBV19 with TRBJ2-7; the D is unclear. The ends were cut back, 1 base at V and 4 bases at J, with 17 bases in the middle. CDR3 length equals 16 residues. Germline CDR1 and CDR2: LNHDA and SQIVND (reference sequence). The DNA of the CDR3 is TGTGCCAGTAGTATAGCTCGGGCAGAGTACGGGTACGAGCAGTACTTC. Its translation is CASSIARAEYGYEQYF.

The rearrangement uses TRBV18 and TRBJ1-1; 10 bases align to TRBD1. V trimming: 5 bases; J trimming: 6 bases; junction bases outside the gene matches: 12. The CDR3 consists of 16 residues. Germline lookup yields CDR1 KGHSH and CDR2 LQKENI. CDR3 protein: CASSRQGAVKDPEAFF. The CDR3 nucleotides are TGTGCCAGCTCAAGACAGGGGGCTGTGAAGGACCCTGAAGCTTTCTTT.

This chain connects TRBV6-1 to TRBJ1-6; 11 bases fit TRBD1. From germline, CDR1 is MNHNS and CDR2 SASEGT. Germline trimming cut 2 bases from V and 7 bases from J; bases unmatched to any gene: 10. The CDR3 extends over 18 amino acids. CDR3 sequence (DNA): TGTGCCAGCAGTGAACCCTGGCGGACAGGGGGCTTAAATTCACCCCTCCACTTT. Translated: CASSEPWRTGGLNSPLHF.

The chain carries TRBV6-5 and TRBJ2-6; D tentatively reads TRBD1 or TRBD2 (5 bases each). Germline CDR1 is MNHEY and CDR2 is SVGAGI. This CDR3 is 16 amino acids long. Trimming took 3 bases from V and 2 from J, leaving 11 bases between them. The CDR3 loop is CASSYGGSAGANVLTF. The CDR3 bases are TGTGCCAGCAGTTATGGGGGATCGGCTGGGGCCAACGTCCTGACTTTC.

The rearrangement links TRBV2 to TRBJ2-1; D not certain. Germline V gene sequence: CDR1 SNHLY, CDR2 FYNNEI. The CDR3 consists of 13 residues. Trimming cost V 4 bases and J 5 bases, with 9 bases left between them. The CDR3 nucleotides read TGTGCCAGCAGTGTGGCTCGAGACAATGAGCAGTTCTTC. It codes for CASSVARDNEQFF.

This chain joins TRBV19 and TRBJ1-5, with a tentative D call TRBD1 (5 bases). The germline CDR1 and CDR2 sequences are LNHDA and SQIVND (reference sequence). The CDR3 covers 16 residues. V was shortened by 3 bases and J by 3 bases, with 15 bases between the two germline ends. Here the CDR3 DNA reads TGTGCCAGTAGTATGGGGTGGGGCCAGGTCAATCAGCCCCAGCATTTT. It specifies CASSMGWGQVNQPQHF.

CDR3: CASSLGGRGNSPLHF. CDR3 sequence (DNA): TGTGCCAGCAGCCTAGGGGGCAGGGGGAATTCACCCCTCCACTTT. The genes are TRBV7-3 and TRBJ1-6; 7 bases align to TRBD1. J was trimmed by 7 bases and V by 5 bases; bases with no gene match: 8. The CDR3 is made up of 15 amino acids. Germline lookup yields CDR1 SGHTA and CDR2 FQGTGA.

The chain joins TRBV5-4 to TRBJ2-2, with D unclear. Per germline, CDR1 SGHNT and CDR2 YYREEE (reference sequence). The CDR3 is 15 residues long. V lost 7 bases, J lost 0 bases, and 13 bases lay in between. This CDR3 reads CASGPRFANTGELFF. CDR3 DNA: TGTGCCAGCGGACCGCGGTTCGCGAACACCGGGGAGCTGTTTTTT.

J is TRBJ2-1 and V is TRBV27, with 9 nucleotides matching TRBD2. The junction had 12 bases not matched to a gene; V was cut back by 3 bases and J by 9 bases. The CDR3 is made up of 16 amino acids. CDR1 and CDR2 from the germline V gene are MNHEY and SMNVEV (reference sequence). CDR3 DNA sequence: TGTGCCAGCAGTTTTCCCCCGGGACTAGCAGGAAGTGAGCAGTTCTTC. This sequence encodes CASSFPPGLAGSEQFF.

V gene TRBV19 combines with J gene TRBJ2-3; D unresolved. Per germline, CDR1 LNHDA and CDR2 SQIVND (reference sequence). The V end lost 4 bases, the J end lost 0 bases, and 14 bases lay between the germline ends. The CDR3 covers 16 residues. CDR3 sequence: CASSTDVSSSTDTQYF. CDR3 DNA: TGTGCCAGTAGTACGGACGTTTCATCTAGCACAGATACGCAGTATTTT.

This chain joins TRBV6-4 and TRBJ1-2; no definite D call. The V gene's germline CDR1 is MRHNA and CDR2 SNTAGT. The ends were cut back, 4 bases at V and 4 bases at J, with 16 bases in the middle. This CDR3 spans 15 amino acids. This CDR3 is CASSALDSGRYGYTF. In nucleotides, the CDR3 is TGTGCCAGCAGTGCCTTGGACTCGGGTCGCTATGGCTACACCTTC.

Only one count was recorded for this clone. The V and J genes are TRBV5-4 and TRBJ2-7; 9 positions match TRBD1. The CDR3 length is 15 residues. Trimming at V came to 4 bases and at J to 0 bases, leaving 5 bases not matched to a gene. Germline V lookup: CDR1 SGHNT, CDR2 YYREEE (reference sequence). For the CDR3, the DNA is TGTGCCAGCAGCACGGGACAGGGCAGCTCCTACGAGCAGTACTTC. Translating gives CASSTGQGSSYEQYF.

The rearrangement joins TRBV9 to TRBJ1-5; D gene uncertain. V was clipped by 0 bases and J by 2 bases, with 9 bases between them. Germline V gives CDR1 SGDLS, CDR2 YYNGEE. There are 15 residues in the CDR3. The CDR3 region is CASSVDGIGNQPQHF. The CDR3 region has the DNA TGTGCCAGCAGCGTAGACGGGATTGGCAATCAGCCCCAGCATTTT. Variable domain in full (rest from reference TRBV9 and TRBJ1-5): DSGVTQTPKHLITATGQRVTLRCSPRSGDLSVYWYQQSLDQGLQFLIQYYNGEERAKGNILERFSAQQFPDLHSELNLSSLELGDSALYFCASSVDGIGNQPQHFGDGTRLSIL.

CDR3 coding DNA: TGTGCCAGCAGTTCTCCAGGGGGGGGACAGGTCTCTGAAAAACTGTTTTTT. It encodes CASSSPGGGQVSEKLFF. V is TRBV28 and J is TRBJ1-4; 8 bases are shared with TRBD1. CDR1 MDHEN and CDR2 SYDVKM come from the germline V gene. With V trimmed by 4 bases and J by 7 bases, 14 bases remained unmatched. The CDR3 totals 17 residues.